Shown below are 13 T cell receptor beta chains from a single sample sequenced in a study of Graves' ophthalmopathy and Graves' hyperthyroidism. From RNA, the CDR3 regions of TCR beta chains were amplified and sequenced. Second-round multiplex PCR came after a first-round RT-PCR that employed HTBI primers. Each CDR3 protein gets one entry after TCRdb re-called the multiplex PCR reads with MiXCR. The sample yields 350,000 to 450,000 distinct CDR3 sequences, around 21% seen once. The specimen sequenced was peripheral blood. The receptors were gathered from a woman under 30 with stable Graves' hyperthyroidism.

This chain joins TRBV11-2 and TRBJ2-5; D is uncertain. This CDR3 has 16 residues. The germline V gene encodes CDR1 SGHAT and CDR2 FQNNGV. Trimming shortened V by 2 bases and J by 0 bases, and 13 bases separated the two germline ends. CDR3 DNA: TGTGCCAGCAGCTTATTATCCTGGCGGAACCAAGAGACCCAGTACTTC. Its protein product is CASSLLSWRNQETQYF.

Notes on this clonotype: A read error is possible here, since a much larger clone lies one base away. The chain links TRBV6-1 to TRBJ2-3, with D possibly TRBD2 on 6 matching bases. Per germline, CDR1 MNHNS and CDR2 SASEGT. The CDR3 has 16 residues. CDR3: CASLPLGGASTVTQYF. The CDR3 coding sequence is TGTGCCAGCCTCCCCCTCGGCGGGGCTAGCACAGTTACGCAGTATTTT.

This clonotype was seen repeatedly, ten times or more. V gene TRBV25-1 combines with J gene TRBJ2-2; weak D call: TRBD1 (6 bases). Germline-derived CDR1 and CDR2 are MGHDK and SYGVNS. With 3 bases removed from V and 5 bases from J, the gap between germline ends came to 19 bases. The CDR3 spans 17 residues. For the CDR3, the DNA is TGTGCCAGCAGTGATAAACCGGGGCACGGGACAACCGGGGAGCTGTTTTTT. It specifies CASSDKPGHGTTGELFF.

V is TRBV6-1 and J is TRBJ1-1; D perhaps matches TRBD1 (6 bases). This CDR3 spans 15 amino acids. Germline CDR1 MNHNS, CDR2 SASEGT. Trimming took 3 bases from V and 0 from J, leaving 11 bases between them. The chain's CDR3 is CASSEWGPMNTEAFF. The CDR3 DNA sequence: TGTGCCAGCAGTGAGTGGGGGCCCATGAACACTGAAGCTTTCTTT.

On this clonotype: A much larger clone lies one base from this, so it may be a read error. CDR3 nucleotide sequence: TGCAGTGCCCCAAGGCGGACTAGCGTCGACGAGCAGTACTTC. This gives the protein CSAPRRTSVDEQYF. The rearrangement joins TRBV20-1 to TRBJ2-7, with 9 positions matching TRBD2. The V gene end was trimmed by 6 bases and the J gene end by 5 bases; junction bases not matched to a gene: 11. Per the germline V gene, CDR1 is DFQATT and CDR2 is SNEGSKA (reference sequence). CDR3 length equals 14 residues.

Ten or more counts support this clonotype. V usage is TRBV2 and J usage is TRBJ2-2, with TRBD1 matching over 10 bases. The V and J ends lost 7 bases and 4 bases, in that order; junction bases with no gene match: 9. Germline CDR1 is SNHLY and CDR2 is FYNNEI. This CDR3 region has 16 residues. CDR3 sequence (DNA): TGTGCCAGCAACGCCGGTCGGGACAGGGGCACCGGGGAGCTGTTTTTT. It yields the protein CASNAGRDRGTGELFF. The full variable domain, its missing parts supplied by reference TRBV2 and TRBJ2-2, is EPEVTQTPSHQVTQMGQEVILRCVPISNHLYFYWYRQILGQKVEFLVSFYNNEISEKSEIFDDQFSVERPDGSNFTLKIRSTKLEDSAMYFCASNAGRDRGTGELFFGEGSRLTVL.

This clonotype was counted at least ten times. The J gene is TRBJ1-5, the V gene TRBV27; TRBD1 is a possible D gene (5 bases). Germline CDR1 and CDR2: MNHEY and SMNVEV (reference sequence). The V gene lost 1 base and the J gene lost 6 bases, with 10 bases spanning the gap. This CDR3 is built from 14 residues. The CDR3 nucleotides are TGTGCCAGCAGTTTATTCAGGGATACTCAGCCCCAGCATTTT. Encoded protein: CASSLFRDTQPQHF.

The sample holds many counts of this clonotype. The chain combines TRBV2 with TRBJ1-1; TRBD1 matches at 9 bases. The CDR3 covers 14 residues. V was pared by 7 bases and J by 7 bases, with 10 bases of the junction left unmatched. Germline CDR1 and CDR2: SNHLY and FYNNEI. CDR3: CASTEQGASFEAFF. The CDR3, as DNA: TGTGCCAGCACCGAACAGGGGGCGAGTTTTGAAGCTTTCTTT.

This sequence joins TRBV7-8 and TRBJ1-5; 9 positions match TRBD1. Germline trimming cut 3 bases from V and 2 bases from J; bases unmatched to any gene: 5. In germline, CDR1 is SGHVS, CDR2 FQNEAQ. The CDR3 spans 16 residues. The CDR3 sequence: CASSFGQGTRNQPQHF. Written as DNA, the CDR3 is TGTGCCAGCAGCTTCGGACAGGGGACTCGCAATCAGCCCCAGCATTTT.

This clonotype has a count of ten or more. As the CDR3 is not closed by the conserved phenylalanine or tryptophan, this likely results from a read error. The genes are TRBV6-1 and TRBJ1-1; the D is unclear. Per the germline V gene, CDR1 is MNHNS and CDR2 is SASEGT. Trimming stripped 7 bases from V and 0 bases from J, with 12 bases between. This CDR3 has 14 residues. The CDR3 DNA reads as TGTGCCAGCATCGGAAACAGCATGAACACTGAAGCTTTCCTT. It yields the protein CASIGNSMNTEAFL.

This clonotype came up many times. The chain recombines TRBV20-1 with TRBJ1-1; TRBD1 aligns across 8 bases. Trimming cost V 3 bases and J 1 base; bases outside gene matches: 4. Germline V gene data show CDR1 as DFQATT and CDR2 as SNEGSKA (reference sequence). The CDR3 spans 14 residues. The CDR3 is CSASGDRGNTEAFF. CDR3 DNA: TGCAGTGCTAGTGGTGACAGGGGGAACACTGAAGCTTTCTTT.

At least ten counts were recorded for this clonotype. The missing conserved phenylalanine or tryptophan at the end of this CDR3 makes a read error likely. This chain links TRBV20-1 with TRBJ2-7; perhaps TRBD2 as D (6 bases). Trimming took off 6 bases at V and 3 bases at J, with 18 bases between the two ends. Germline CDR1 is DFQATT and CDR2 is SNEGSKA (reference sequence). This CDR3 is built from 14 residues. CDR3 protein: CSAIGGRGNYEQYL. The CDR3 region has the DNA TGCAGTGCCATTGGAGGGAGAGGGAACTACGAGCAGTACCTC.

Of note for this clonotype: The conserved final phenylalanine or tryptophan is absent from the CDR3, which likely points to a read error. The chain combines TRBV20-1 with TRBJ2-7; D ambiguous. Trimming stripped 0 bases from V and 0 bases from J, with 15 bases between. The CDR3 extends over 16 amino acids. Germline CDR1 is DFQATT and CDR2 is SNEGSKA (reference sequence). CDR3 region: CSARDGGPSSSYEQYL. CDR3 coding DNA: TGCAGTGCTAGAGACGGCGGACCTTCGAGCTCCTACGAGCAGTACCTC.